The entry that follows covers one T cell receptor (beta chain) sequence. The entry originates in a study of T cells in Graves' hyperthyroidism and ophthalmopathy. Aged 18 to 65, the patients had hyperthyroidism that was newly diagnosed and had lasted under 2 months. The CDR3 spans 18 residues. Germline CDR1 is DFQATT and CDR2 is SNEGSKA (reference sequence). V was pared by 0 bases and J by 1 base, with 19 bases between. Amplified regions were TCR beta CDR3 sequences from RNA transcripts. HTBI primers were the set used in a first-round RT-PCR of the TCR CDR3. A single record per CDR3 protein comes from TCRdb applying MiXCR to the multiplex PCR reads. Altogether 530,000 or so distinct CDR3 sequences are present, 46% being singletons, with the ten largest covering around 7.7%.

The receptor's source is a woman younger than 30 with Graves' hyperthyroidism. The chain has TRBV20-1 and TRBJ1-3; the D gene is possibly TRBD1 (6 bases). The source material was peripheral blood or thyroid tissue (not recorded which). CDR3 nucleotides: TGCAGTGCTAGAGATAGAGGGTGGGGGGCAGGATCTGGAAACACCATATATTTT. It encodes CSARDRGWGAGSGNTIYF.